This T cell receptor (beta chain) emerged from a study of T cells expressing NK-cell markers. Across the study: Cells sorted as CD3+CD56+NKG2C+, CD3+CD56+NKG2C- and CD3+CD56-NKG2C+ T cells supplied the TCR beta repertoires. HCMV serostatus: most of the eight sequenced donors positive, one negative.

TCRdb reworked the 5' RACE reads into one entry per CDR3 protein, no DNA. Its clone listing holds about 260,000 distinct CDR3 sequences. The CDR3 contains 14 residues. Germline V gene lookup returns CDR1 MDHEN and CDR2 SYDVKM. Study conclusions and caveats: A few donors' CD3+CD56-NKG2C+ cells were dominated by the same clonotypes. CD8+ T cells in over five donors included dominant NKG2C+ clonotypes at roughly 1.0-7.0%.

Notes on this clonotype: The antigen is unknown.

The sequence came from a woman between 18 and 69 years old in good health. The chain couples TRBV28 to TRBJ2-4; there is no DNA to check the TCRdb D call of TRBD1. The sequenced material came from blood T cells: a sorted CD56 or NKG2C T cell subset, CD4+ or CD8+ T cells, or bulk PBMC T cells (not recorded which). The CDR3 here is CASRTGGVKNIQYF.